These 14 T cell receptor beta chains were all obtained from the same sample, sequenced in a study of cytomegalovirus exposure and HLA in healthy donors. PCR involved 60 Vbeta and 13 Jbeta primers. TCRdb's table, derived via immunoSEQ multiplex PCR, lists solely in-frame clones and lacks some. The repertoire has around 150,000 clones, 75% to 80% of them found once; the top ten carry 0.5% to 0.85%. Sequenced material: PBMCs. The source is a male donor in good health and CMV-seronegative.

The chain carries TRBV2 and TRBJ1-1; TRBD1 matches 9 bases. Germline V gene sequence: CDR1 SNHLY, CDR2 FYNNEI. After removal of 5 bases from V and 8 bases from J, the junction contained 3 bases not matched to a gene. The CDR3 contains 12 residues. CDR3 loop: CASSTTGGEAFF. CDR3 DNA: TGTGCCAGCAGTACGACAGGGGGAGAAGCTTTCTTT.

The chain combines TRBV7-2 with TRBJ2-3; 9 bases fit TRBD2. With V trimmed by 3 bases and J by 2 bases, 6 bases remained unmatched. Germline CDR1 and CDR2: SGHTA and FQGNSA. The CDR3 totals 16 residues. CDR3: CASSFFSGGITDTQYF. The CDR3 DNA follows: TGTGCCAGCAGCTTTTTCAGCGGGGGGATCACAGATACGCAGTATTTT.

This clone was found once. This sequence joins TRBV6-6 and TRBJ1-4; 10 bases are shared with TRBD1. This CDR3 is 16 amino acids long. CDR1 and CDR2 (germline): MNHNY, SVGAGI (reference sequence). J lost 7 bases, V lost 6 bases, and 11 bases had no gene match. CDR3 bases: TGTGCCAGCAGGTATCCGGGACAGGGGATTACTGAAAAACTGTTTTTT. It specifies CASRYPGQGITEKLFF.

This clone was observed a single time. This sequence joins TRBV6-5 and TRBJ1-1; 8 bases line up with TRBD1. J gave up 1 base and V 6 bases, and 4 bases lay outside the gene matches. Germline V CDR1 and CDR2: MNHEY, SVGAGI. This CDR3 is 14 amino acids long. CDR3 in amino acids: CASRRQGKNTEAFF. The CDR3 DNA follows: TGTGCCAGCAGGAGACAGGGGAAGAACACTGAAGCTTTCTTT.

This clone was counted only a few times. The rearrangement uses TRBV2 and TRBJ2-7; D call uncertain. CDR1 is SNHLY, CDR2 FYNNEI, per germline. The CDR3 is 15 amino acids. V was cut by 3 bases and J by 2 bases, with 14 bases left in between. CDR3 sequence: CASSEWAEIPYEQYF. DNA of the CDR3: TGTGCCAGCAGTGAGTGGGCCGAGATACCCTACGAGCAGTACTTC.

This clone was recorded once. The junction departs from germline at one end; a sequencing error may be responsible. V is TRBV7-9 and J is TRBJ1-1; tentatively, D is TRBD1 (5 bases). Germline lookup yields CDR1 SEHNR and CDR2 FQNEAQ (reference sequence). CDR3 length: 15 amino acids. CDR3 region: CSSRQLGREDTEAFF. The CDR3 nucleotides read TGTTCCAGCAGGCAACTTGGCAGGGAAGACACTGAAGCTTTCTTT.

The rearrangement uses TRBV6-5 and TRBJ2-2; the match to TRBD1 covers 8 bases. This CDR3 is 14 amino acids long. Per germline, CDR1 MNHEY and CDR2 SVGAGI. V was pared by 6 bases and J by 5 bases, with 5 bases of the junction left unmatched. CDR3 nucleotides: TGTGCCAGCAGAAGGGACAGGATGACCGGGGAGCTGTTTTTT. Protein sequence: CASRRDRMTGELFF.

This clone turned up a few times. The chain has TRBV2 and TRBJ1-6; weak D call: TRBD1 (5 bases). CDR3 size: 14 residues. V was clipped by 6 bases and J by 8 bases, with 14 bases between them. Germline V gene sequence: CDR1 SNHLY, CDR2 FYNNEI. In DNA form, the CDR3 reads TGTGCCAGCAGCCCGGACATGGCTCATTCACCCCTCCACTTT. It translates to CASSPDMAHSPLHF.

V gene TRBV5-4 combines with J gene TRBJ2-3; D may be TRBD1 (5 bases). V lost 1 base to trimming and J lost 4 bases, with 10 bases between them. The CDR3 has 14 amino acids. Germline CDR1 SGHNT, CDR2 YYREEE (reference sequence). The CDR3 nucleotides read TGTGCCAGCAGCTTGAACAGGCGCCCAGATACGCAGTATTTT. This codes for CASSLNRRPDTQYF.

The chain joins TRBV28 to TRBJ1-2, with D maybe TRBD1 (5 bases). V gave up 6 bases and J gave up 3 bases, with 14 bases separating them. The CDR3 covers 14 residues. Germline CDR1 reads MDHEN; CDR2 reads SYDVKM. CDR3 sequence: CASSRDREYYGYTF. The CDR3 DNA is TGTGCCAGCAGCCGCGACAGAGAATACTATGGCTACACCTTC.

CDR3 amino acids: CASSQQGGNTEAFF. The CDR3 nucleotides are TGTGCCAGCAGTCAACAGGGGGGGAACACTGAAGCTTTCTTT. The chain uses TRBV28 and TRBJ1-1, with 8 bases lining up with TRBD1. Germline CDR1 MDHEN, CDR2 SYDVKM. V lost 5 bases to trimming and J lost 1 base; unmatched junction nucleotides: 3. This CDR3 region has 14 residues.

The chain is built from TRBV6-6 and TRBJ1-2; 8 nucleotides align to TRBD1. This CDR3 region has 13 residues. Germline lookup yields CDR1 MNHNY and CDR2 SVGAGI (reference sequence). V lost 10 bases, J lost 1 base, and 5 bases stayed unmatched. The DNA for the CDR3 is TGTGCCACCCTGGGACAGGTTAACTATGGCTACACCTTC. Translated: CATLGQVNYGYTF.

The CDR3 here is CASRSTVLNTEAFF. Here the CDR3 DNA reads TGTGCCAGCAGATCGACAGTTTTGAACACTGAAGCTTTCTTT. The rearrangement links TRBV5-4 to TRBJ1-1, with a possible D match to TRBD1 (5 bases). CDR1 is SGHNT and CDR2 is YYREEE in the germline V gene (reference sequence). The CDR3 contains 14 residues. Trimming removed 5 bases at V and 0 bases at J, with 11 bases between. The whole variable domain, filled in from reference TRBV5-4 and TRBJ1-1, reads ETGVTQSPTHLIKTRGQQVTLRCSSQSGHNTVSWYQQALGQGPQFIFQYYREEENGRGNFPPRFSGLQFPNYSSELNVNALELDDSALYLCASRSTVLNTEAFFGQGTRLTVV.

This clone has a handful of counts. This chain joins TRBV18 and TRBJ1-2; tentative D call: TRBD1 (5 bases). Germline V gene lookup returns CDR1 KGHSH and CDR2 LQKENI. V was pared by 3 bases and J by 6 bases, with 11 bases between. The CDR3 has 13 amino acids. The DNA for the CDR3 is TGTGCCAGCTCACCGGGGCAGGGCGATGGCTACACCTTC. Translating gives CASSPGQGDGYTF.